The 31 T cell receptor beta chains below all came from one sample that was sequenced in a study of patients and donors after allogeneic stem cell transplantation. TCRdb re-called the RT-PCR reads through MiXCR, storing one row per CDR3 protein. The data hold about 150,000 distinct CDR3 sequences, with 24% observed a single time. Specimen: blood, either unsorted or a sorted T cell fraction (not recorded which). The receptors shown here come from a human donor who was either an allogeneic HSCT recipient or a stem cell or donor lymphocyte infusion donor (not recorded which). It is not recorded whose cells these are; they may come from a transplant donor.

The genes are TRBV6-1 and TRBJ2-3; D perhaps matches TRBD2 (6 bases). The V end was cut by 6 bases, the J end by 0 bases, with 7 bases between. Germline loops: CDR1 MNHNS, CDR2 SASEGT. The CDR3 sequence is 13 residues long. This chain's CDR3 is CASREGSTDTQYF. The CDR3 nucleotides are TGTGCCAGCAGGGAGGGGAGCACAGATACGCAGTATTTT.

There are a few counts of this clonotype. This chain links TRBV30 with TRBJ2-7; D may be TRBD2 (5 bases). The CDR3 is 14 amino acids. CDR1 GTSNPN and CDR2 SVGIG come from the germline V gene (reference sequence). The V end lost 0 bases, the J end lost 0 bases, and 9 bases lay between the germline ends. The CDR3 DNA sequence: TGTGCCTGGAGTGTAGGAGGCCTCTCCTACGAGCAGTACTTC. It encodes CAWSVGGLSYEQYF.

The gene calls are TRBV12-3 or TRBV12-4 and TRBJ2-1, with a weak D call TRBD2 (6 bases). V lost 2 bases and J 9 bases, leaving 11 bases between the germline ends. The CDR3 covers 13 residues. CDR3 sequence reads: CASSLLGAGEQFF. CDR3 DNA sequence: TGTGCCAGCAGTTTATTAGGAGCGGGTGAGCAGTTCTTC.

This clonotype has only a few counts. This rearrangement joins TRBV9 to TRBJ1-1; D is uncertain. CDR3 length: 13 amino acids. In germline, CDR1 is SGDLS, CDR2 YYNGEE. V was shortened by 0 bases and J by 3 bases, with 6 bases between the two germline ends. The CDR3: CASSVVGDTEAFF. In nucleotides, the CDR3 is TGTGCCAGCAGCGTAGTAGGAGACACTGAAGCTTTCTTT.

V usage is TRBV5-1 and J usage is TRBJ2-1, with D perhaps TRBD1 (6 bases). Germline-derived CDR1 and CDR2 are SGHRS and YFSETQ. Trimming cost V 2 bases and J 5 bases, with 14 bases left between them. The CDR3 loop spans 15 amino acids. CDR3 residues: CASSFLYRVNNEQFF. The CDR3 DNA sequence: TGCGCCAGCAGCTTCCTGTACAGGGTGAACAATGAGCAGTTCTTC.

This chain joins TRBV20-1 and TRBJ2-7, with D possibly TRBD1 on 6 matching bases. Germline V CDR1 and CDR2: DFQATT, SNEGSKA (reference sequence). Trimming pared 5 bases from V and 2 bases from J, leaving 10 bases between. This CDR3 has 12 residues. The CDR3 DNA reads as TGCAGTGCTTCCCGGGACACCTACGAGCAGTACTTC. Translation gives CSASRDTYEQYF.

This clonotype was seen a handful of times. This sequence joins TRBV7-2 and TRBJ2-5; D is undetermined. Germline CDR1 is SGHTA and CDR2 is FQGNSA. The germline V and J ends were trimmed by 5 bases and 1 base, with 14 bases remaining between them. This CDR3 is built from 15 residues. The CDR3 loop is CASSLGYLLQETQYF. The CDR3 DNA reads as TGTGCCAGCAGCCTTGGGTACCTCCTCCAAGAGACCCAGTACTTC.

V gene TRBV5-1 combines with J gene TRBJ2-3; D may correspond to TRBD1 or TRBD2 (6 bases each). Germline lookup yields CDR1 SGHRS and CDR2 YFSETQ. The germline V and J ends were trimmed by 6 bases and 4 bases, with 18 bases remaining between them. The CDR3 runs to 15 residues. For the CDR3, the DNA is TGCGCCAGCACCGACGTAGGGGGGTACGCAGATACGCAGTATTTT. It encodes CASTDVGGYADTQYF.

The chain employs TRBV20-1 and TRBJ2-3, with 9 bases that match TRBD2. The CDR3 loop spans 16 amino acids. Looked up from germline, CDR1 is DFQATT and CDR2 is SNEGSKA (reference sequence). J gave up 2 bases and V 4 bases, and 10 bases lay outside the gene matches. The CDR3 DNA follows: TGCAGTGCTAACAATTGGCAGCGGGGGGTCACAGATACGCAGTATTTT. This translates into CSANNWQRGVTDTQYF.

The gene calls are TRBV2 and TRBJ2-5; 9 nucleotides match TRBD1. CDR3 length: 14 residues. The ends lost 5 bases at V and 5 bases at J; junction bases unmatched: 6. CDR1 is SNHLY, CDR2 FYNNEI, per germline. CDR3 in amino acids: CASSYTGGAETQYF. In nucleotides, the CDR3 is TGTGCCAGCAGTTATACAGGGGGCGCGGAGACCCAGTACTTC.

The V call is TRBV6-6, the J call TRBJ1-5; TRBD1 might be the D (5 bases). CDR1 is MNHNY and CDR2 is SVGAGI in the germline V gene (reference sequence). The CDR3 length is 14 residues. V lost 5 bases, J lost 4 bases, and 12 bases lay in between. The DNA of the CDR3 is TGTGCCAGCAGTCGTCCCGACAGTAATCAGCCCCAGCATTTT. Translating it yields CASSRPDSNQPQHF.

This chain uses TRBV27 with TRBJ2-1; D unclear. V was trimmed by 2 bases and J by 7 bases, leaving 6 bases between them. This CDR3 has 12 residues. Germline V gives CDR1 MNHEY, CDR2 SMNVEV (reference sequence). In DNA form, the CDR3 reads TGTGCCAGCAGTTTACCCGCTAATGAGCAGTTCTTC. As protein: CASSLPANEQFF.

Many counts were recorded for this clonotype. J is TRBJ1-3 and V is TRBV10-3; no clear D gene. The CDR3 totals 16 residues. Looked up from germline, CDR1 is ENHRY and CDR2 is SYGVKD. V was cut by 1 base and J by 1 base, with 11 bases left in between. The CDR3 here is CAISELRGPSGNTIYF. The DNA of the CDR3 is TGTGCCATCAGTGAGTTAAGAGGGCCTTCTGGAAACACCATATATTTT.

This clonotype turned up a few times. V is TRBV7-3 and J is TRBJ2-6; 7 positions match TRBD1. The CDR3 extends over 14 amino acids. In germline, CDR1 is SGHTA, CDR2 FQGTGA. With V trimmed by 7 bases and J by 3 bases, 3 bases remained unmatched. The CDR3 reads CASTDRVGANVLTF. CDR3 DNA sequence: TGTGCCAGCACCGACAGGGTTGGGGCCAACGTCCTGACTTTC.

V usage is TRBV5-1 and J usage is TRBJ2-7; D remains ambiguous. The germline CDR1 and CDR2 sequences are SGHRS and YFSETQ. This CDR3 region has 13 residues. Trimming pared 2 bases from V and 2 bases from J, leaving 8 bases between. CDR3 coding DNA: TGCGCCAGCAGCTTCCCCAGTGCCTACGAGCAGTACTTC. Its protein is CASSFPSAYEQYF.

This clonotype occurred many times. This chain links TRBV5-6 with TRBJ2-5, with D perhaps matching TRBD2 (6 bases). Germline CDR1 SGHDT, CDR2 YYEEEE. This CDR3 contains 14 residues. V gave up 0 bases and J gave up 2 bases, with 8 bases separating them. CDR3 bases: TGTGCCAGCAGCTTGGCGGGGGAGCAAGAGACCCAGTACTTC. As protein: CASSLAGEQETQYF.

This clonotype showed up just a few times. The chain is built from TRBV6-2 or TRBV6-3 and TRBJ2-3; D is possibly TRBD2 (5 bases). Trimming took 7 bases from V and 3 from J, leaving 17 bases between them. The CDR3 is 15 amino acids. CDR1 MNHEY and CDR2 SVGEGT come from the germline V gene. Written as DNA, the CDR3 is TGTGCCAGCACCCCGTGGATCCGGGGAACAGATACGCAGTATTTT. This encodes CASTPWIRGTDTQYF.

This clonotype was recorded only once. This chain connects TRBV12-3 or TRBV12-4 to TRBJ2-7; 7 bases are a match to TRBD1. The CDR3 totals 14 residues. J gave up 3 bases and V 5 bases, and 7 bases lay outside the gene matches. CDR3 nucleotides: TGTGCCAGCAGTCTTACGGGACAGTTCTACGAGCAGTACTTC. It translates to CASSLTGQFYEQYF.

This clonotype has more than one count but fewer than ten. The chain carries TRBV5-1 and TRBJ2-1; 7 nucleotides line up with TRBD1. V trimming: 4 bases; J trimming: 4 bases; junction bases outside the gene matches: 14. This CDR3 region has 17 residues. The germline V gene encodes CDR1 SGHRS and CDR2 YFSETQ. In DNA form, the CDR3 reads TGCGCCAGCAGCACCCCCACAGGGGCTCATGTGTACAATGAGCAGTTCTTC. Amino acid sequence: CASSTPTGAHVYNEQFF.

The sample holds a few counts of this clonotype. The chain recombines TRBV20-1 with TRBJ2-3; 8 bases line up with TRBD1. The CDR3 is 14 amino acids. The germline gives CDR1 DFQATT, CDR2 SNEGSKA (reference sequence). V lost 6 bases, J lost 2 bases, and 7 bases stayed unmatched. The CDR3 spells CSAPRDRFTDTQYF. CDR3 in DNA: TGCAGTGCCCCCCGGGACAGGTTCACAGATACGCAGTATTTT.

The rearrangement links TRBV21-1 to TRBJ2-3; TRBD1, as called in the table, went unchecked against the DNA. TRBV21-1 constitutes a pseudogene. The CDR3 covers 16 residues. The CDR3 DNA follows: TGTGCCAGCAGCAACGAGCGGGGGGCTCAGCAGGATACGCAGTATTTT. Translating gives CASSNERGAQQDTQYF.

The rearrangement links TRBV7-2 to TRBJ1-1, with D perhaps TRBD1 (5 bases). V lost 5 bases, J lost 5 bases, and 15 bases lay in between. The CDR3 consists of 14 residues. The germline CDR1 and CDR2 sequences are SGHTA and FQGNSA. CDR3 sequence reads: CASSQYWGRTEAFF. CDR3 in DNA: TGTGCCAGCAGCCAATACTGGGGGAGGACTGAAGCTTTCTTT.

This clonotype showed up just a few times. The V gene is TRBV20-1, the J gene TRBJ1-2, with D possibly TRBD1 on 5 matching bases. CDR3 length: 13 amino acids. Per germline, CDR1 DFQATT and CDR2 SNEGSKA (reference sequence). The germline V and J ends were trimmed by 1 base and 6 bases, with 12 bases remaining between them. The CDR3 protein is CSARGVRGDGYTF. The DNA of the CDR3 is TGCAGTGCTAGAGGAGTTCGAGGGGATGGCTACACCTTC.

This clonotype was seen more than once but under ten times. The chain couples TRBV18 to TRBJ1-2; D gene uncertain. The CDR3 has 15 amino acids. Per germline, CDR1 KGHSH and CDR2 LQKENI. Trimming took 6 bases from V and 3 from J, leaving 17 bases between them. CDR3 bases: TGTGCCAGCTCCCTAGTTCGGGATTTCTACTATGGCTACACCTTC. Protein sequence: CASSLVRDFYYGYTF. Together with reference TRBV18 and TRBJ1-2, the CDR3 gives the full variable domain: NAGVMQNPRHLVRRRGQEARLRCSPMKGHSHVYWYRQLPEEGLKFMVYLQKENIIDESGMPKERFSAEFPKEGPSILRIQQVVRGDSAAYFCASSLVRDFYYGYTFGSGTRLTVV.

The chain employs TRBV5-1 and TRBJ2-7, with 10 bases aligning to TRBD1. Germline CDR1 SGHRS, CDR2 YFSETQ. Trimming removed 4 bases from V and 3 bases from J; junction bases left unmatched: 4. The CDR3 consists of 14 residues. CDR3 nucleotides: TGCGCCAGCAGCCTGGGACAGGGGAACTACGAGCAGTACTTC. Its translation is CASSLGQGNYEQYF.

The genes are TRBV5-1 and TRBJ2-1, with 8 bases matching TRBD1. V shed 0 bases, J shed 0 bases, and the junction held 8 bases outside the gene matches. Looked up from germline, CDR1 is SGHRS and CDR2 is YFSETQ. The CDR3 contains 18 residues. The CDR3 spells CASSLVGTGESSYNEQFF. DNA of the CDR3: TGCGCCAGCAGCTTGGTGGGGACAGGCGAAAGCTCCTACAATGAGCAGTTCTTC.

In nucleotides, the CDR3 is TGCAGTGCTAGTGAGGGTGAGCAGCCCCAGCATTTT. Its protein is CSASEGEQPQHF. The chain carries TRBV20-1 and TRBJ1-5; D uncertain. CDR1 DFQATT and CDR2 SNEGSKA come from the germline V gene (reference sequence). This CDR3 is 12 amino acids long. Trimming cost V 3 bases and J 7 bases, with 10 bases left between them.

This clonotype was seen repeatedly, ten times or more. The chain combines TRBV6-5 with TRBJ1-1; maybe TRBD1 (5 bases). Trimming stripped 3 bases from V and 6 bases from J, with 11 bases between. The CDR3 has 13 amino acids. Germline CDR1 reads MNHEY; CDR2 reads SVGAGI. CDR3 DNA sequence: TGTGCCAGCAGTTATCTGGGGCTCCCTGAAGCTTTCTTT. Amino acids: CASSYLGLPEAFF.

The rearrangement uses TRBV6-5 and TRBJ2-1; 14 positions match TRBD2. The length of the CDR3 is 16 residues. Germline loops: CDR1 MNHEY, CDR2 SVGAGI. Losses at the gene ends were 5 bases for V and 3 bases for J; bases not matched to a gene: 3. CDR3 sequence reads: CASSGTSGRIYNEQFF. DNA for the CDR3: TGTGCCAGCAGTGGGACTAGCGGGAGAATCTACAATGAGCAGTTCTTC.

J is TRBJ1-5 and V is TRBV20-1, with D perhaps TRBD1 (5 bases). V lost 0 bases and J 7 bases, leaving 25 bases between the germline ends. Germline V gene sequence: CDR1 DFQATT, CDR2 SNEGSKA (reference sequence). CDR3 size: 18 residues. The CDR3 DNA follows: TGCAGTGCTAGAGATCGAGTCTCGGGCGAGAGGGGCGGGCAGCCCCAGCATTTT. Residues: CSARDRVSGERGGQPQHF.

This clonotype showed up many times. This chain uses TRBV12-3 or TRBV12-4 with TRBJ1-1, with D possibly being TRBD1 (5 bases). Trimming removed 1 base from V and 8 bases from J, with 8 bases in between. CDR3 size: 12 residues. The DNA of the CDR3 is TGTGCCAGCAGTTTAGACGGGGGGGAAGCTTTCTTT. Residues: CASSLDGGEAFF.